One sample yielded the 32 T cell receptor beta chains listed below, sequenced in a study of shared T cell receptors in the human thymus. Measured with immunoSEQ multiplex PCR; TCRdb has only the in-frame clones, and not every one. The sample contains 720,000 or so clones, approximately 83% of which appear only once. These data also formed part of another study, on human thymus T cells.

Input material: thymocytes. The receptors stem from a girl younger than two with a congenital heart defect.

The chain uses TRBV6-6 and TRBJ2-7, with a possible D match to TRBD1 (6 bases). The germline gives CDR1 MNHNY, CDR2 SVGAGI (reference sequence). This CDR3 contains 15 residues. Trimming took 6 bases from V and 6 from J, leaving 21 bases between them. CDR3 residues: CASRPRQAPFSEQYF. DNA of the CDR3: TGTGCCAGCAGGCCCCGACAGGCCCCATTTTCCGAGCAGTACTTC.

The J gene is TRBJ1-2, the V gene TRBV7-9; D perhaps matches TRBD1 (5 bases). There are 17 residues in the CDR3. Trimming pared 5 bases from V and 8 bases from J, leaving 27 bases between. Germline-derived CDR1 and CDR2 are SEHNR and FQNEAQ (reference sequence). The CDR3 protein is CASSPHRTLTGQEGYTF. CDR3 coding DNA: TGTGCCAGCAGCCCACACAGGACCCTCACCGGGCAGGAGGGCTACACCTTC.

The rearrangement links TRBV5-1 to TRBJ1-4; TRBD1 is a possible D gene (6 bases). CDR1 is SGHRS and CDR2 is YFSETQ in the germline V gene. Trimming left V 1 base short and J 6 bases short, with 19 bases between. The CDR3 length is 17 residues. The CDR3 DNA sequence: TGCGCCAGCAGCTTGACTGGGGGCGCGGGTTGGGATGAAAAACTGTTTTTT. This encodes CASSLTGGAGWDEKLFF.

This clone was detected a few times. The chain joins TRBV4-1 to TRBJ2-1; 8 bases match TRBD2. The CDR3 contains 17 residues. Germline CDR1 and CDR2: MGHRA and YSYEKL. Unmatched junction bases numbered 17, after V lost 5 bases and J lost 8 bases. This CDR3 is CASSFWQGLDLGYEQFF. The DNA for the CDR3 is TGCGCCAGCAGCTTCTGGCAGGGACTAGATCTTGGCTATGAGCAGTTCTTC.

The chain has TRBV7-9 and TRBJ1-5; D gene uncertain. The CDR3 totals 14 residues. The germline V and J ends were trimmed by 5 bases and 5 bases, with 13 bases remaining between them. CDR1 and CDR2 from the germline V gene are SEHNR and FQNEAQ (reference sequence). The CDR3 coding sequence is TGTGCCAGCAGCCAAGGGAGTCTCTATCAGCCCCAGCATTTT. This codes for CASSQGSLYQPQHF.

The sample holds one count of this clone. The genes are TRBV19 and TRBJ1-2; D gene ambiguous. In germline, CDR1 is LNHDA, CDR2 SQIVND (reference sequence). This CDR3 is built from 16 residues. Deletions cut 5 bases from V and 5 bases from J, with 21 bases between. The CDR3 loop is CASSVLSDRSRYGYTF. CDR3 coding DNA: TGTGCCAGTAGTGTACTTTCTGATCGCTCGCGGTATGGCTACACCTTC.

The chain carries TRBV7-2 and TRBJ1-2; D not resolved. This CDR3 is built from 16 residues. The V and J ends lost 5 bases and 2 bases respectively, with 18 bases between them. Germline lookup yields CDR1 SGHTA and CDR2 FQGNSA. Written as DNA, the CDR3 is TGTGCCAGCAGCCCCGATAGGAGGCAGGTGAACTATGGCTACACCTTC. This gives the protein CASSPDRRQVNYGYTF.

The V and J genes are TRBV10-3 and TRBJ1-2; 7 bases map to TRBD1. With V trimmed by 6 bases and J by 4 bases, 17 bases remained unmatched. The CDR3 totals 17 residues. Looked up from germline, CDR1 is ENHRY and CDR2 is SYGVKD. The DNA for the CDR3 is TGTGCCATCAGCCCAAAGACAGGGACGGGGCGTAGCTATGGCTACACCTTC. Translated: CAISPKTGTGRSYGYTF.

This sequence joins TRBV28 and TRBJ1-1; no firm D call. The CDR3 spans 18 residues. The germline V gene has CDR1 MDHEN and CDR2 SYDVKM. V shed 5 bases and J shed 1 base, with 23 bases lying between them. CDR3 region: CASSPTPSRLRKNTEAFF. CDR3 DNA sequence: TGTGCCAGCAGTCCGACACCCTCCCGGCTACGCAAGAACACTGAAGCTTTCTTT. The full variable domain, with the rest looked up from reference TRBV28 and TRBJ1-1, is DVKVTQSSRYLVKRTGEKVFLECVQDMDHENMFWYRQDPGLGLRLIYFSYDVKMKEKGDIPEGYSVSREKKERFSLILESASTNQTSMYLCASSPTPSRLRKNTEAFFGQGTRLTVV.

This clone has just one count. This sequence joins TRBV5-1 and TRBJ2-5, with TRBD2 as a possible D gene (5 bases). CDR1 is SGHRS and CDR2 is YFSETQ in the germline V gene. V lost 2 bases to trimming and J lost 2 bases, with 16 bases between them. The length of the CDR3 is 16 residues. The CDR3 loop is CASSFGGFRVQETQYF. Written as DNA, the CDR3 is TGCGCCAGCAGCTTCGGCGGGTTCCGGGTTCAAGAGACCCAGTACTTC. Looking up the rest from reference TRBV5-1 and TRBJ2-5 gives the full variable domain: KAGVTQTPRYLIKTRGQQVTLSCSPISGHRSVSWYQQTPGQGLQFLFEYFSETQRNKGNFPGRFSGRQFSNSRSEMNVSTLELGDSALYLCASSFGGFRVQETQYFGPGTRLLVL.

The genes are TRBV4-3 and TRBJ2-2, with a possible D match to TRBD2 (6 bases). V lost 0 bases, J lost 3 bases, and 11 bases lay in between. The CDR3 runs 16 residues. The germline V gene encodes CDR1 LGHNA and CDR2 YSLEER. The CDR3 protein is CASSQDGSGDTGELFF. The CDR3 nucleotides are TGCGCCAGCAGCCAAGATGGTTCGGGGGACACCGGGGAGCTGTTTTTT.

The gene calls are TRBV4-3 and TRBJ2-7; D possibly corresponds to TRBD1 (5 bases). Looked up from germline, CDR1 is LGHNA and CDR2 is YSLEER. This CDR3 has 16 amino acids. Trimming cost V 0 bases and J 2 bases, with 14 bases left between them. This CDR3 is CASSQDVGDRAYEQYF. CDR3 DNA sequence: TGCGCCAGCAGCCAAGATGTTGGAGACAGAGCCTACGAGCAGTACTTC.

This clone has just one count. The genes are TRBV5-8 and TRBJ2-1; possibly TRBD2 for D (7 bases). The CDR3 spans 13 residues. The V end was cut by 6 bases, the J end by 7 bases, with 14 bases between. Per germline, CDR1 SGHTS and CDR2 YDEGEE. Here the CDR3 DNA reads TGTGCCAGCATGTGGGGGAGGGGGAATGAGCAGTTCTTC. This translates into CASMWGRGNEQFF.

The rearrangement uses TRBV7-6 and TRBJ2-5; no clear D gene. Trimming pared 2 bases from V and 3 bases from J, leaving 10 bases between. Germline V gene sequence: CDR1 SGHVS, CDR2 FNYEAQ. This CDR3 has 14 residues. CDR3 sequence reads: CASSLRPPEETQYF. CDR3 DNA sequence: TGTGCCAGCAGCTTACGTCCCCCTGAAGAGACCCAGTACTTC.

The chain has TRBV18 and TRBJ1-6; maybe TRBD1 (6 bases). There are 14 residues in the CDR3. The ends were cut back, 2 bases at V and 7 bases at J, with 9 bases in the middle. The germline gives CDR1 KGHSH, CDR2 LQKENI. CDR3 DNA: TGTGCCAGCTCACCAGACAGGCCGAATTCACCCCTCCACTTT. It is translated as CASSPDRPNSPLHF. Variable domain in full (rest from reference TRBV18 and TRBJ1-6): NAGVMQNPRHLVRRRGQEARLRCSPMKGHSHVYWYRQLPEEGLKFMVYLQKENIIDESGMPKERFSAEFPKEGPSILRIQQVVRGDSAAYFCASSPDRPNSPLHFGNGTRLTVT.

The genes are TRBV29-1 and TRBJ2-1; 7 bases fit TRBD1. Per germline, CDR1 SQVTM and CDR2 ANQGSEA. J gave up 6 bases and V 4 bases, and 9 bases lay outside the gene matches. The CDR3 totals 14 residues. The CDR3 DNA is TGCAGCGTTGTCACGACAGGGTTACCCAATGAGCAGTTCTTC. It is translated as CSVVTTGLPNEQFF.

The V gene is TRBV19, the J gene TRBJ2-7, with a weak D call TRBD1 (7 bases). Trimming took 4 bases from V and 3 from J, leaving 19 bases between them. Germline assignment: CDR1 LNHDA and CDR2 SQIVND (reference sequence). This CDR3 spans 16 amino acids. The chain's CDR3 is CASSNQEGAHGYEQYF. CDR3 in DNA: TGTGCCAGTAGTAACCAGGAGGGGGCGCATGGCTACGAGCAGTACTTC.

This clone appeared once. The rearrangement joins TRBV27 to TRBJ1-6, with no clear D. Germline V gene data show CDR1 as MNHEY and CDR2 as SMNVEV (reference sequence). Between the trimmed V and J ends, which lost 2 bases and 0 bases, there was a span of 17 bases. CDR3 length: 19 amino acids. DNA of the CDR3: TGTGCCAGCAGTTTAATGGCCCCCCGGAGGAGCTCCTATAATTCACCCCTCCACTTT. It yields the protein CASSLMAPRRSSYNSPLHF.

In this sample, this clone turned up once. The V call is TRBV6-5, the J call TRBJ1-1; 11 bases agree with TRBD1. The CDR3 is 13 residues long. Germline V gene sequence: CDR1 MNHEY, CDR2 SVGAGI. Trimming at V came to 2 bases and at J to 10 bases, leaving 3 bases not matched to a gene. Here the CDR3 reads CASSYGQGARAFF. In nucleotides, the CDR3 is TGTGCCAGCAGTTACGGACAGGGGGCGCGAGCTTTCTTT.

The chain employs TRBV2 and TRBJ2-3; no clear D gene. The CDR3 totals 15 residues. Trimming shortened V by 7 bases and J by 1 base, and 15 bases separated the two germline ends. The V gene's germline CDR1 is SNHLY and CDR2 FYNNEI. CDR3: CASTEPPTGTDTQYF. For the CDR3, the DNA is TGTGCCAGCACCGAACCCCCGACTGGCACAGATACGCAGTATTTT.

The chain recombines TRBV19 with TRBJ2-2; no firm D call. The CDR3 is made up of 11 amino acids. CDR1 and CDR2 (germline): LNHDA, SQIVND (reference sequence). V lost 5 bases, J lost 6 bases, and 4 bases lay in between. CDR3 residues: CASSGSGELFF. The CDR3 coding sequence is TGTGCCAGTAGTGGCTCCGGGGAGCTGTTTTTT.

The J gene is TRBJ2-7, the V gene TRBV23-1; TRBD2 aligns across 10 bases. TRBV23-1 is annotated as an ORF whose role is uncertain. The CDR3 runs 17 residues. With 2 bases clipped from V and 3 bases from J, the junction kept 10 bases outside the gene matches. The DNA for the CDR3 is TGCGCCAGCAGTCAAGATGGGCTAGCGGGGGTAGTCTACGAGCAGTACTTC. Residues: CASSQDGLAGVVYEQYF.

This chain connects TRBV5-6 to TRBJ2-1; 8 bases are shared with TRBD1. The J segment lost 9 bases and the V segment lost 3 bases, leaving 11 bases of the junction unmatched. Germline CDR1 and CDR2: SGHDT and YYEEEE. CDR3 length equals 15 residues. In nucleotides, the CDR3 is TGTGCCAGCAGCTCCCAAGTCCGACAGGGGATTGAGCAGTTCTTC. This gives the protein CASSSQVRQGIEQFF.

The rearrangement joins TRBV6-1 to TRBJ1-2; 7 bases match TRBD1. This CDR3 has 15 residues. V shed 5 bases and J 4 bases; nucleotides not matched to a gene: 10. Germline CDR1 reads MNHNS; CDR2 reads SASEGT. CDR3: CASSQQTGISYGYTF. CDR3 bases: TGTGCCAGCAGTCAACAGACAGGGATCAGCTATGGCTACACCTTC.

The rearrangement links TRBV5-1 to TRBJ1-1, with a tentative D call TRBD1 (6 bases). The CDR3 spans 19 residues. V lost 2 bases to trimming and J lost 0 bases, with 23 bases between them. Germline values: CDR1 SGHRS, CDR2 YFSETQ. The DNA of the CDR3 is TGCGCCAGCAGCTTTTCGTCGGTAGGGGGTGAGTTGATGAACACTGAAGCTTTCTTT. Residues: CASSFSSVGGELMNTEAFF.

The chain links TRBV7-8 to TRBJ2-4; 11 nucleotides align to TRBD2. CDR3 length equals 18 residues. The germline gives CDR1 SGHVS, CDR2 FQNEAQ. V shed 5 bases, J shed 1 base, and the junction held 10 bases outside the gene matches. The CDR3 spells CASSHLSGGVRAKNIQYF. The CDR3 coding sequence is TGTGCCAGCAGCCACCTTAGCGGGGGGGTGAGGGCCAAAAACATTCAGTACTTC.

This clone occurred a few times. The chain combines TRBV4-3 with TRBJ2-1; no firm D call. The germline V gene has CDR1 LGHNA and CDR2 YSLEER. The length of the CDR3 is 14 residues. The V end lost 1 base, the J end lost 5 bases, and 9 bases lay between the germline ends. The CDR3 DNA sequence: TGCGCCAGCAGCCAAGCGAACAGAAACAATGAGCAGTTCTTC. Translating it yields CASSQANRNNEQFF.

The count of this clone is one. V is TRBV6-4 and J is TRBJ2-1; 13 nucleotides align to TRBD2. V trimming: 6 bases; J trimming: 9 bases; junction bases outside the gene matches: 8. CDR1 and CDR2 from the germline V gene are MRHNA and SNTAGT. This CDR3 region has 15 residues. In DNA form, the CDR3 reads TGTGCCAGCAGGGAACTAGCGGGGGGGCCCGGTGAGCAGTTCTTC. Translation: CASRELAGGPGEQFF.

The chain joins TRBV10-3 to TRBJ2-7; D is undetermined. V was cut by 3 bases and J by 4 bases, with 4 bases left in between. Germline-derived CDR1 and CDR2 are ENHRY and SYGVKD. This CDR3 region has 11 residues. CDR3 in amino acids: CAISDQYEQYF. The CDR3 DNA reads as TGTGCCATCAGTGACCAGTACGAGCAGTACTTC.

J is TRBJ2-1 and V is TRBV4-1; TRBD2 matches at 10 bases. The trim removed 1 base at V and 9 bases at J, leaving 12 bases unmatched. Per the germline V gene, CDR1 is MGHRA and CDR2 is YSYEKL. CDR3 length: 17 residues. The CDR3 DNA follows: TGCGCCAGCAGCCAAGTTGGTCTGAGCGGGGGGGCCACTGAGCAGTTCTTC. This codes for CASSQVGLSGGATEQFF.

On this clone itself: Mismatch with germline at one junction end may stem from a read error. The chain carries TRBV25-1 and TRBJ2-5, with TRBD1 as a possible D gene (6 bases). The CDR3 contains 15 residues. In germline, CDR1 is MGHDK, CDR2 SYGVNS. In nucleotides, the CDR3 is TGTGCCAGCGTCCCCACACAGGGTTTTTTAGAGACCCAGCACTTC. Its protein is CASVPTQGFLETQHF.

The chain couples TRBV6-5 to TRBJ2-5; 7 nucleotides agree with TRBD1. V dropped 6 bases and J dropped 4; count of bases not matched to a gene: 5. This CDR3 is built from 13 residues. The germline gives CDR1 MNHEY, CDR2 SVGAGI. The CDR3 reads CASSLWTGETQYF. CDR3 DNA sequence: TGTGCCAGCAGCCTCTGGACAGGAGAGACCCAGTACTTC.